The rows below give T cell receptor beta chains drawn from one sample of a study of T cells after yellow fever vaccination. TCRdb used MiXCR to reprocess the 5' RACE reads, holding one entry per CDR3 protein. This sample yields some 100,000 distinct CDR3 sequences, of which 6.5% to 9% are seen a single time; 2.7% belongs to the top ten. This material consisted of CD4+ T cells sorted from PBMCs, taken about 41 days after the first yellow fever vaccination. The source of these receptors is a man younger than 35 who received the YFV17D yellow fever vaccine. Each CDR3 is given with its conserved first and last residue. D genes are given only for firm matches. Not all rows give a size; the values are once, few, many and, for expanded clones, a class.

cdr3_nt	cdr3_aa	d_call	clone_size	j_call	v_call
TGTGCCAGCAGACAGGTATCAAGTCGGGAGACCCAGTACTTC	CASRQVSSRETQYF	-	many	TRBJ2-5	TRBV6-2/TRBV6-3
TGTGCCACCAGTGACCAGGGGAAGGGTTACAATGAGCAGTTCTTC	CATSDQGKGYNEQFF	-	-	TRBJ2-1	TRBV24-1
TGTGCCAGCAGCTTATCGCAAGGCGGGACCACCTCTGGAAACACCATATATTTT	CASSLSQGGTTSGNTIYF	-	few	TRBJ1-3	TRBV7-2
TGCAGTGCTACCGGTTCATCCAAAAACATTCAGTACTTC	CSATGSSKNIQYF	-	many	TRBJ2-4	TRBV20-1
TGTGCCAGCAGCTCCTTGGGGGGACCTAATAATTCACCCCTCCACTTT	CASSSLGGPNNSPLHF	-	-	TRBJ1-6	TRBV7-2
TGTGCCAGCAGTTCCCGGGACAGGAGAAAGCCCCAGCATTTT	CASSSRDRRKPQHF	TRBD1	few	TRBJ1-5	TRBV6-5
TGTGCCAGCAGCTTACCTCGGGGGACAGGGATGTTGGAGACCCAGTACTTC	CASSLPRGTGMLETQYF	TRBD1	many	TRBJ2-5	TRBV11-2
TGCGCCAGCAGCTCGGGACAATACACAGATACGCAGTATTTT	CASSSGQYTDTQYF	-	many	TRBJ2-3	TRBV5-1
TGTGCCAGCAGTCCAGGTGCAGGGCGGGGAGATACGCAGTATTTT	CASSPGAGRGDTQYF	-	many	TRBJ2-3	TRBV6-5
TGTGCCAGCAGCGGCCGTAGCGGTGCGAACACCGGGGAGCTGTTTTTT	CASSGRSGANTGELFF	-	many	TRBJ2-2	TRBV9
TGTGCCAGCACTACCCTCTCTGGGGCCAACGTCCTGACTTTC	CASTTLSGANVLTF	-	-	TRBJ2-6	TRBV27
TGTGCCACCAGCACCTTTTCGGGGGCAGATACGCAGTATTTT	CATSTFSGADTQYF	-	many	TRBJ2-3	TRBV15
TGTGCCAGCAGCTTACGGGGGGCCGGGTCCTACAATGAGCAGTTCTTC	CASSLRGAGSYNEQFF	-	-	TRBJ2-1	TRBV5-4
TGTGCCAGCAGGACGACAGGGGCGTTGGATGAGCAGTTCTTC	CASRTTGALDEQFF	TRBD1	-	TRBJ2-1	TRBV12-3/TRBV12-4
TGCGCCAGCAGCACGGACAGGGGGAACACCATATATTTT	CASSTDRGNTIYF	TRBD1	many	TRBJ1-3	TRBV5-1
TGCGCCAGCAGCCAGGGCAGGCTAGTGAACACTGAAGCTTTCTTT	CASSQGRLVNTEAFF	-	many	TRBJ1-1	TRBV5-1
TGCGCCAGCAGCTTGGAAGGTTATAGCAATCAGCCCCAGCATTTT	CASSLEGYSNQPQHF	-	many	TRBJ1-5	TRBV5-1
TGTGCCAGCAGCCTTAGAGTAGGGGCCAATGAGCAGTTCTTC	CASSLRVGANEQFF	-	many	TRBJ2-1	TRBV9
TGTGCCAGCAGTTTAATCAGGCAGAAAGGGGATACGCAGTATTTT	CASSLIRQKGDTQYF	-	-	TRBJ2-3	TRBV12-3/TRBV12-4
TGTGCCAGTAGTACCGGACACTCGACAGAAGGTGGGGAGCAGTACTTC	CASSTGHSTEGGEQYF	-	-	TRBJ2-7	TRBV19
TGTGCCAGCAACCCGGACAGGGCCCCCATGAACACTGAAGCTTTCTTT	CASNPDRAPMNTEAFF	TRBD1	many	TRBJ1-1	TRBV25-1
TGCAGCGTTGAGGCCTTACGAAGTGGGGAGACCCAGTACTTC	CSVEALRSGETQYF	-	-	TRBJ2-5	TRBV29-1
TGTGCCAGCAGCCAACGATGGGACACGAAGTACCGGTTCTTC	CASSQRWDTKYRFF	-	-	TRBJ2-1	TRBV7-8
TGTGCCAGCAGCTTTTGGGCCGGGGTTGCGAATTCACCCCTCCACTTT	CASSFWAGVANSPLHF	-	many	TRBJ1-6	TRBV7-8
TGCAGTGCTCCGACAAACCAAGAGACCCAGTACTTC	CSAPTNQETQYF	-	many	TRBJ2-5	TRBV20-1
TGTGCCAGCAGCACCGGGACCAGGGATGAGCAGTTCTTC	CASSTGTRDEQFF	-	few	TRBJ2-1	TRBV5-4
TGCGCCAGCAGCTTGGGGTCCCTGCCGAACACTGAAGCTTTCTTT	CASSLGSLPNTEAFF	-	many	TRBJ1-1	TRBV5-1
TGCGCCAGCAGCTTGGCGGCCCCGACCTCCTACGAGCAGTACTTC	CASSLAAPTSYEQYF	-	many	TRBJ2-7	TRBV5-1
TGCTGTGCTAGTGGAATTGGGGGGACAGGGAGAGGCGAGCAGTACTTC	CCASGIGGTGRGEQYF	TRBD1	few	TRBJ2-7	TRBV20-1
TGTGCCAGCAGCTTGGTGTCTGGTAATACGCAGTATTTT	CASSLVSGNTQYF	-	many	TRBJ2-3	TRBV5-6
TGTGCCAGCAGCGGTGGCAGGGGAAACTATGGCTACACCTTC	CASSGGRGNYGYTF	-	few	TRBJ1-2	TRBV21-1
TGCAGTGCTAACCCAGGGGTCCTAAACTATGGCTACACCTTC	CSANPGVLNYGYTF	-	many	TRBJ1-2	TRBV20-1
TGTGCCAGCAGCATCGGGGCTTGTAAGGTTTTGGGGGAGCTGTTTTTT	CASSIGACKVLGELFF	-	many	TRBJ2-2	TRBV21-1
TGTGCCAGCAGCCCACTGGGCCGGGTAGGCTCCTACGAGCAGTACTTC	CASSPLGRVGSYEQYF	-	many	TRBJ2-7	TRBV6-5
TGTGCCAGCAGCTTCAGGGATGAGGAGACCCAGTACTTC	CASSFRDEETQYF	-	many	TRBJ2-5	TRBV7-9
TGCGCCAGCAGCTGGGGACTAGCGGGGGGGCCCCCGTGGGCAGATACGCAGTATTTT	CASSWGLAGGPPWADTQYF	TRBD2	few	TRBJ2-3	TRBV5-1
TGTGCCAGCAGCTTAACAGGAAGCGGCTACACCTTC	CASSLTGSGYTF	-	many	TRBJ1-2	TRBV5-4
TGCGCCAGCAGCTTGCCGGGACAGGAAGAGACCCAGTACTTC	CASSLPGQEETQYF	TRBD1	-	TRBJ2-5	TRBV5-1
TGCGCCAGCAGTGGACAGGGCCACAATCAGCCCCAGCATTTT	CASSGQGHNQPQHF	TRBD1	many	TRBJ1-5	TRBV10-2
TGTGCCAGCAGTGAAGACCGGGGACAGGGGTGGACAGATACGCAGTATTTT	CASSEDRGQGWTDTQYF	TRBD1	many	TRBJ2-3	TRBV2
TGTGCCAGTAGTATCAGGCGGGGGGGCAGGGATGAGCAGTTCTTC	CASSIRRGGRDEQFF	TRBD2	many	TRBJ2-1	TRBV19
TGTGCCAGCAGCCAAGTTGGCCTCCGGGACAGGGGCGCAGATACGCAGTATTTT	CASSQVGLRDRGADTQYF	TRBD1	many	TRBJ2-3	TRBV14
TGTGCCAGCAGCTGGGGGCAGAACACTGAAGCTTTCTTT	CASSWGQNTEAFF	-	many	TRBJ1-1	TRBV7-2
TGTGCCAGCAGTGCCCGGCCAGGGAACTCTGGGGCCAACGTCCTGACTTTC	CASSARPGNSGANVLTF	-	-	TRBJ2-6	TRBV25-1
TGTGCCAGCAGTGAATTGGGGGGCCAGATTTTGTTCTTC	CASSELGGQILFF	-	many	TRBJ2-1	TRBV2